This T cell receptor beta chain is drawn from a study of cytomegalovirus exposure and HLA in healthy donors. General observations from the study: In vitro data verified a few CMV-associated chains as specific for CMV antigens. Data from an earlier analysis indicated that most TCR beta V segments were productive either about 90% or about 30% of the time.

Details on this clone: Its antigen remains unidentified.

The PCR was carried out with 60 Vbeta primers and 13 Jbeta primers. Sequencing was performed with immunoSEQ multiplex PCR; in TCRdb, only in-frame clones are kept and a portion is missing. The sample yields some 150,000 clones, 75% to 85% seen once. The ends lost 7 bases at V and 5 bases at J; junction bases unmatched: 17. Germline assignment: CDR1 LGHNT and CDR2 FRNRAP. CDR3 size: 17 residues. Sequencing was done on a sample of PBMCs. This sequence was found in a female donor in good health and CMV-seropositive. The J gene is TRBJ2-5, the V gene TRBV12-5; 9 bases fit TRBD1. CDR3 residues: CASALMRGTGTLETQYF. Written as DNA, the CDR3 is TGTGCTAGTGCCTTGATGCGCGGGACAGGGACCCTGGAGACCCAGTACTTC.